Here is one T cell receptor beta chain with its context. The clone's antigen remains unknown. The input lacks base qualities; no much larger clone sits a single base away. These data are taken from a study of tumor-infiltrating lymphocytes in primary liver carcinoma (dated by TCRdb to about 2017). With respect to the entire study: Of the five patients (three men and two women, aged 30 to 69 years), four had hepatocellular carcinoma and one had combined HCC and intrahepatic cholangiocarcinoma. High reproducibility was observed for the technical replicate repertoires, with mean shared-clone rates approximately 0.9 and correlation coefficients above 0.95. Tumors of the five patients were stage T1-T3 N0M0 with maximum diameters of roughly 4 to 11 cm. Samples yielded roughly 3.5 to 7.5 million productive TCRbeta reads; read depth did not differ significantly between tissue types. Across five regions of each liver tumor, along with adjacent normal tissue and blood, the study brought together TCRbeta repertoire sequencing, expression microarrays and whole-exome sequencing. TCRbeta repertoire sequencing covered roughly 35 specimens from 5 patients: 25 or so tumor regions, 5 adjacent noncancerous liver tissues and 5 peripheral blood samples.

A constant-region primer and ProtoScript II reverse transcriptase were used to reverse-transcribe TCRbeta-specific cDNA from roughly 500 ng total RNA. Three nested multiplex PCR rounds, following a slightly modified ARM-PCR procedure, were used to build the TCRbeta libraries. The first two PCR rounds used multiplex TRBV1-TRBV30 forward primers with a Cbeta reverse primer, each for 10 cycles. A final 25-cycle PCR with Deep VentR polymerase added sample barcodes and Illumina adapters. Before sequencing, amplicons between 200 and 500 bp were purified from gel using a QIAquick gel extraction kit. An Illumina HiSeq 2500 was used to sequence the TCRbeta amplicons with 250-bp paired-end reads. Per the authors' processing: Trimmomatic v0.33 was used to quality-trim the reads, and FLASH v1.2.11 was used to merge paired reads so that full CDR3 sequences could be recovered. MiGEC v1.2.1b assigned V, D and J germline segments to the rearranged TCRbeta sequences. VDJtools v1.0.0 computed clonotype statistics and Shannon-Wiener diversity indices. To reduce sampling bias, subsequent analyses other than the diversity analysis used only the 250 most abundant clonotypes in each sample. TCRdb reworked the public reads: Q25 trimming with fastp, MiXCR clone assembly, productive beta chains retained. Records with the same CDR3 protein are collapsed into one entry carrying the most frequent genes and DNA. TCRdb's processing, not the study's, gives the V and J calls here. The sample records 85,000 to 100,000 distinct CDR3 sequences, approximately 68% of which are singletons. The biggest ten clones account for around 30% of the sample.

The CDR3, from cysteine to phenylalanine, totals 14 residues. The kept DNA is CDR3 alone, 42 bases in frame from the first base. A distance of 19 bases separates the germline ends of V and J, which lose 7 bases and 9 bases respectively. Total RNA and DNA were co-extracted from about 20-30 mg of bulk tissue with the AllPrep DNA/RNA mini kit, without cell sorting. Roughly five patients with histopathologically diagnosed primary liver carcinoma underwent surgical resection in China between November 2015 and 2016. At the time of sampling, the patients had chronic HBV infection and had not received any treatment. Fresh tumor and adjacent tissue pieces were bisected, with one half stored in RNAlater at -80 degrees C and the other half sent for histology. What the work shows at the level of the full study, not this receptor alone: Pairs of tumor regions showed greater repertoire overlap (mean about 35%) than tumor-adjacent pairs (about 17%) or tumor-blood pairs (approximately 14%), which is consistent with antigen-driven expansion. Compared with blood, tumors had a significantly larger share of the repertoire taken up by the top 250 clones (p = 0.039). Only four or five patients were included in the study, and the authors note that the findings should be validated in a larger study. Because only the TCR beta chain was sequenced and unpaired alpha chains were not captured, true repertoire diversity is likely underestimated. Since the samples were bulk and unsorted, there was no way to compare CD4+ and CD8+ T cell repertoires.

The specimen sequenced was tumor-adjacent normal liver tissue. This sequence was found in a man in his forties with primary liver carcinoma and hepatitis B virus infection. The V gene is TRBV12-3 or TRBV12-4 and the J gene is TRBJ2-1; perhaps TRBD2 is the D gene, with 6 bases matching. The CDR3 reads CASIGLARLGEQFF. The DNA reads TGTGCCAGCATTGGGCTAGCGAGGCTTGGTGAGCAGTTCTTC.